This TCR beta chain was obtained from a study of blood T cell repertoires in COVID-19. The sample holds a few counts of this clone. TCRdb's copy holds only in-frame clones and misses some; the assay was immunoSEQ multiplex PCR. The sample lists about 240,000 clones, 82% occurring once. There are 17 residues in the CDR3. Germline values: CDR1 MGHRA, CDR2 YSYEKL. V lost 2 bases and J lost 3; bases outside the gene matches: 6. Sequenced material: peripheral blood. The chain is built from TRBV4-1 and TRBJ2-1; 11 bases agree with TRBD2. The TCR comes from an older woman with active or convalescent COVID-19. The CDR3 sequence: CASSQYPGLAGYNEQFF. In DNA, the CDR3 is TGCGCCAGCAGCCAATACCCCGGACTAGCGGGCTACAATGAGCAGTTCTTC.